What follows are 4 T cell receptor beta chains derived from one specimen sequenced in a study of blood T cell repertoires in COVID-19. Only in-frame clones appear in the TCRdb table, and some are missing; sequencing was by immunoSEQ multiplex PCR. Seen here are approximately 110,000 clones, roughly nine tenths observed once, and the top ten hold roughly 2.1%. What was sequenced was peripheral blood. Source of these receptors: a man between 50 and 59 years old with COVID-19, enrolled during active disease.

This clone was picked up a small number of times. CDR3 coding DNA: TGTGCCAGCAGCCGGGCGCAGGGGTTGACTGGAAACACCATATATTTT. Translating it yields CASSRAQGLTGNTIYF. The V gene is TRBV14, the J gene TRBJ1-3, with D tentatively TRBD1 (6 bases). Germline assignment: CDR1 SGHDN and CDR2 FVKESK. The CDR3 extends over 16 amino acids. The V gene lost 4 bases and the J gene lost 2 bases, with 15 bases spanning the gap.

The chain combines TRBV5-4 with TRBJ2-3, with 12 bases fitting TRBD2. This CDR3 is 18 amino acids long. Germline assignment: CDR1 SGHNT and CDR2 YYREEE (reference sequence). The V gene end was trimmed by 3 bases and the J gene end by 4 bases; junction bases not matched to a gene: 12. CDR3 in amino acids: CASSWKTSGRYNPDTQYF. The CDR3, as DNA: TGTGCCAGCAGCTGGAAGACTAGCGGGAGATATAACCCAGATACGCAGTATTTT.

The rearrangement joins TRBV2 to TRBJ2-5, with no clear D. Trimming shortened V by 6 bases and J by 7 bases, and 12 bases separated the two germline ends. This CDR3 has 12 residues. Germline V gives CDR1 SNHLY, CDR2 FYNNEI. The CDR3 DNA reads as TGTGCCAGCAGCGACTTGTTAGGGACCCAGTACTTC. Residues: CASSDLLGTQYF. The full variable domain, with the rest looked up from reference TRBV2 and TRBJ2-5, is EPEVTQTPSHQVTQMGQEVILRCVPISNHLYFYWYRQILGQKVEFLVSFYNNEISEKSEIFDDQFSVERPDGSNFTLKIRSTKLEDSAMYFCASSDLLGTQYFGPGTRLLVL.

V usage is TRBV10-1 and J usage is TRBJ2-5; 9 bases are a match to TRBD1. The CDR3 consists of 15 residues. CDR1 is WNHNN, CDR2 SYGVQD, per germline (reference sequence). With 8 bases clipped from V and 5 bases from J, the junction kept 12 bases outside the gene matches. The CDR3 region has the DNA TGCGCCAGCCAGGGGACAGGGCTCCTGAGGGAGACCCAGTACTTC. The encoded protein is CASQGTGLLRETQYF.